A selection of T cell receptor beta chains follows, all from one sample in a study of response to subunit inactivated influenza vaccine. TCRdb independently ran MiXCR on the RT-PCR reads; one entry per CDR3 protein. The data hold around 710,000 distinct CDR3 sequences, with about 15% observed a single time. The material was PBMCs from blood, obtained 14 days before vaccination. All receptors come from a man aged 50 or older who received an inactivated influenza vaccine. Each CDR3 is given with its conserved first and last residue. Each record gives: V gene, clone size, J gene, D gene, CDR3 protein, CDR3 DNA. A D gene is named only where the DNA matches it firmly. Clone size is not always given. Where it is, it says once, few, many or a class for expanded clones.

TRBV20-1	NA	TRBJ1-1	NA	CSATLRGTEAFF	TGCAGTGCCACTCTGAGGGGCACTGAAGCTTTCTTT
TRBV2	few	TRBJ1-5	NA	CASSEGTTPGGQPQHF	TGTGCCAGCAGTGAAGGGACAACCCCTGGAGGTCAGCCCCAGCATTTT
TRBV5-1	NA	TRBJ2-5	NA	CASSLELSQSETQYF	TGCGCCAGCAGCTTGGAGCTCTCCCAGTCCGAGACCCAGTACTTC
TRBV11-2	NA	TRBJ2-7	NA	CASSLDTELEQYF	TGTGCCAGCAGCTTAGATACTGAGCTCGAGCAGTACTTC
TRBV20-1	few	TRBJ1-1	TRBD1	CSARRPTGLDTEAFF	TGCAGTGCCCGACGACCGACAGGGCTTGACACTGAAGCTTTCTTT
TRBV4-3	NA	TRBJ1-3	NA	CASSRLGFTGNTIYF	TGCGCCAGCAGCCGTTTAGGGTTTACTGGAAACACCATATATTTT
TRBV20-1	NA	TRBJ1-2	TRBD1	CSAPPAQGSGYGYTF	TGCAGTGCTCCGCCCGCACAGGGGTCTGGCTATGGCTACACCTTC
TRBV7-9	NA	TRBJ1-3	NA	CASEGYGNTIYF	TGTGCCAGCGAAGGGTACGGAAACACCATATATTTT
TRBV12-3/TRBV12-4	few	TRBJ1-1	TRBD1	CASSSRQTGDTEAFF	TGTGCCAGCAGTTCCCGACAGACAGGGGACACTGAAGCTTTCTTT
TRBV5-4	NA	TRBJ1-2	NA	CASRLVGGNGYTF	TGTGCCAGCAGACTGGTGGGGGGTAATGGCTACACCTTC
TRBV12-3/TRBV12-4	NA	TRBJ1-1	NA	CASSKSGNTEAFF	TGTGCCAGCAGCAAATCAGGAAACACTGAAGCTTTCTTT
TRBV28	NA	TRBJ2-5	TRBD2	CASREESGTRQETQYF	TGTGCCAGCAGAGAAGAATCCGGGACTAGACAAGAGACCCAGTACTTC
TRBV11-1	few	TRBJ1-3	NA	CASSFSYLDSSSGNTIYF	TGTGCCAGCAGCTTTAGTTATCTCGACAGCTCCTCTGGAAACACCATATATTTT
TRBV7-8	few	TRBJ2-7	NA	CASSLAGGMGFYEQYF	TGTGCCAGCAGCTTAGCGGGAGGTATGGGCTTCTACGAGCAGTACTTC
TRBV7-9	few	TRBJ2-6	NA	CASSRSRGNSGANVLTF	TGTGCCAGCAGCAGATCCCGTGGCAACTCTGGGGCCAACGTCCTGACTTTC
TRBV4-1	few	TRBJ1-1	NA	CASSQDRGSRAAFF	TGCGCCAGCAGCCAAGATCGAGGCAGCCGGGCGGCTTTCTTT
TRBV25-1	few	TRBJ2-1	TRBD1	CASRQTGQYNEQFF	TGTGCCAGCAGACAAACGGGACAGTACAATGAGCAGTTCTTC
TRBV27	few	TRBJ2-7	NA	CASSVTRRGEQYF	TGTGCCAGCAGTGTGACTAGACGGGGGGAGCAGTACTTC
TRBV2	NA	TRBJ2-1	NA	CASSPSGPDEQFF	TGTGCCAGCAGCCCGTCTGGCCCGGATGAGCAGTTCTTC
TRBV6-1	NA	TRBJ2-1	NA	CASSRGFFNEQFF	TGTGCCAGCAGCCGGGGCTTTTTTAATGAGCAGTTCTTC
TRBV20-1	few	TRBJ2-5	NA	CSARERFDRAPGRQETQYF	TGCAGTGCTAGAGAGCGGTTCGACCGGGCTCCAGGGCGGCAAGAGACCCAGTACTTC
TRBV12-3/TRBV12-4	few	TRBJ2-7	TRBD2	CASSLKLAGVYEQYF	TGTGCCAGCAGTTTAAAACTAGCGGGGGTCTACGAGCAGTACTTC
TRBV4-2	NA	TRBJ2-7	TRBD2	CASSPGTSGSIGEQYF	TGTGCCAGCAGCCCCGGGACTAGCGGGAGTATAGGGGAGCAGTACTTC
TRBV7-8	NA	TRBJ1-1	NA	CASSLGTLRVRTEAFF	TGTGCCAGCAGCTTAGGGACGCTCAGGGTGAGAACTGAAGCTTTCTTT
TRBV2	NA	TRBJ2-7	NA	CASSEAIGGEQYF	TGTGCCAGCAGTGAAGCGATAGGGGGCGAGCAGTACTTC
TRBV3-1	NA	TRBJ2-3	NA	CASSPSGLSTDTQYF	TGTGCCAGCAGCCCCTCCGGTCTGAGCACAGATACGCAGTATTTT
TRBV2	few	TRBJ2-1	NA	CASTPARRYSYNEQFF	TGTGCCAGCACCCCCGCGCGGAGGTACTCCTACAATGAGCAGTTCTTC
TRBV29-1	few	TRBJ2-3	TRBD1	CSVAPRPGQTTDTQYF	TGCAGCGTTGCCCCTAGGCCGGGACAGACCACAGATACGCAGTATTTT
TRBV4-3	many	TRBJ2-3	NA	CASSQDKAYTQYF	TGCGCCAGCAGCCAAGATAAGGCATATACGCAGTATTTT
TRBV20-1	NA	TRBJ1-2	TRBD1	CSAWDRATYGYTF	TGCAGTGCCTGGGACAGGGCGACCTATGGCTACACCTTC
TRBV2	few	TRBJ2-1	NA	CASSEKTGYNEQFF	TGTGCCAGCAGCGAGAAAACAGGCTACAATGAGCAGTTCTTC